This TCR beta chain is drawn from a study of vaccination effects on CD4 cells after COVID-19. Study information: Participants were given two doses of BNT162b2 or mRNA-1273 vaccine.

Findings and caveats of the study: Marked contraction was observed in infection-induced and vaccine-induced clones late after vaccination. Common cold coronaviruses were cross-recognized by only 1 of 255 vaccine-induced clones in healthy vaccinees.

Assay: immunoSEQ multiplex PCR; the TCRdb copy retains only in-frame clones and omits some. Among about 73,000 clones listed, under 85% were seen once. The germline CDR1 and CDR2 sequences are SNHLY and FYNNEI. Germline trimming cut 7 bases from V and 10 bases from J; bases unmatched to any gene: 14. CDR3 length equals 16 residues. This clone was detected only a few times. The antigen is undetermined. Viral peptide pool expansion of antigen-specific CD4+ T cells preceded sequencing in the ViraFEST assay. A roughly ten-day culture period preceded the isolation of CD4+ T cells. The vaccine recipients had no prior SARS-CoV-2 infection, with negative nucleocapsid antibodies. On days 3 and 7, fresh IL-2 medium replaced half the medium.

The clonotype originates from a human donor who received a COVID-19 vaccine. Material: CD4+ T cells from PBMCs cultured with HCoV-NL63 spike peptides, obtained before COVID-19 vaccination. V usage is TRBV2 and J usage is TRBJ1-6; 9 positions agree with TRBD1. CDR3 bases: TGTGCCAGCAATGGGGACAGGGCGGTCGTAGTATCACCCCTCCACTTT. It yields the protein CASNGDRAVVVSPLHF.